A selection of T cell receptor beta chains follows, all from one sample in a study of blood T cell repertoires in COVID-19. The repertoire was sequenced with immunoSEQ multiplex PCR; TCRdb's copy has only in-frame clones and lacks some. The sample includes 140,000 to 150,000 clones, 80% to 90% seen only once; the top ten take 3%. The sequencing input was peripheral blood. These receptors all come from a woman in her fifties or sixties with active COVID-19. CDR3s include the opening cysteine and the closing phenylalanine or tryptophan. D genes are given only for firm matches. Only some rows state a clone size, as once, few, many or a class for expanded clones.

CASSFSSNYGYTF TGCGCCAGCAGCTTCTCTTCTAACTATGGCTACACCTTC - - TRBJ1-2 TRBV5-1
CASSLEQGDYGYTF TGCGCCAGCAGCTTGGAACAGGGGGACTATGGCTACACCTTC - TRBD1 TRBJ1-2 TRBV5-1
CAWSVVRLAPYEQYF TGTGCCTGGAGTGTAGTCCGACTAGCCCCCTACGAGCAGTACTTC few TRBD2 TRBJ2-7 TRBV30
CASSLGPPSLGQLNYGYTF TGTGCCAGCAGCTTAGGGCCACCTTCCTTGGGACAGCTTAACTATGGCTACACCTTC - TRBD1 TRBJ1-2 TRBV13
CASRDIGRNSGANVLTF TGTGCCAGCCGTGACATAGGCAGGAACTCTGGGGCCAACGTCCTGACTTTC - - TRBJ2-6 TRBV5-8
CASSGWTGINEKLFF TGTGCCAGTAGTGGCTGGACAGGGATTAATGAAAAACTGTTTTTT - TRBD1 TRBJ1-4 TRBV19
CASSEGQALSGNTIYF TGTGCCAGCAGCGAAGGCCAGGCGCTTTCTGGAAACACCATATATTTT - - TRBJ1-3 TRBV4-2
CSASSGTNTGELFF TGCAGTGCTAGTAGCGGGACAAACACCGGGGAGCTGTTTTTT - TRBD2 TRBJ2-2 TRBV20-1
CASSLGLAGGALYNEQFF TGCGCCAGCAGCTTGGGTCTAGCGGGAGGGGCACTCTACAATGAGCAGTTCTTC - TRBD2 TRBJ2-1 TRBV5-1
CASSQGPLGGGEQFF TGCGCCAGCAGCCAAGGTCCACTAGGGGGTGGAGAGCAGTTCTTC - - TRBJ2-1 TRBV4-3
CASSYTTAYGYTF TGTGCCAGCAGTTATACCACAGCCTATGGCTACACCTTC - - TRBJ1-2 TRBV6-2/TRBV6-3
CASSLTSGRVIPDTQYF TGTGCCAGCAGTCTCACTAGCGGGAGGGTCATACCAGATACGCAGTATTTT - TRBD2 TRBJ2-3 TRBV6-2/TRBV6-3
CASSSRLAGGINTGELFF TGTGCCAGCAGCTCCAGACTAGCGGGAGGGATCAACACCGGGGAGCTGTTTTTT - TRBD2 TRBJ2-2 TRBV7-9
CATSRDNGQETQYF TGTGCCACCAGCAGAGATAACGGCCAAGAGACCCAGTACTTC - - TRBJ2-5 TRBV15
CASSLASPDQGMYEQFF TGTGCCAGCAGTTTAGCCTCCCCGGACCAGGGGATGTATGAGCAGTTCTTC - - TRBJ2-1 TRBV27
CASSLAGSGEAPEYF TGTGCCAGCAGCTTGGCGGGCTCGGGGGAGGCCCCGGAGTACTTC - - TRBJ2-7 TRBV5-4